Included here is one T cell receptor (beta chain) sequence, with context. What this receptor recognizes is not known. The sample holds no much larger clone one base away, and base qualities are not on file. The data were obtained in a study of blood T cell repertoires in COVID-19 (dated by TCRdb to about 2020). With respect to the entire study: Samples covering the acute and convalescent phases of COVID-19 were provided by collaborators in the United States, Italy and Spain. The prospective study material was composed of cDNA or gDNA derived from T cells, B-cell-depleted T cells, or PBMCs. The dataset comprised deeply sampled blood TCRbeta repertoires from subjects exposed to, actively infected with, or recovered from COVID-19. The repertoires were released in a freely available public database intended as a resource for research on the immune response to SARS-CoV-2. Samples were obtained from the ongoing ImmuneRACE study (first 160 participants) and from 950 to 1,500 subjects provided by 6 global collaborators. The sample metadata nearly always contained a de-identified subject ID, COVID-19 status, age in years and sex. HLA class I and class II types, where available, came from metadata supplied by the sample provider rather than from assay-based typing.

Overall results and qualifications from the work: The quantity of clinical and demographic metadata differed by source and by participant and was supplied without curation.

The cysteine opens and the phenylalanine closes a CDR3 of 14 amino acids. The kept DNA is CDR3 alone, 42 bases in frame from the first base. The germline V end is reduced by 6 bases and the J end by 4 bases; junction bases left unmatched: 8. For CDR1 and CDR2, the germline V gene lists SGHTA and FQGNSA. The immunoSEQ Assay, a bias-controlled multiplex PCR, was used to amplify TCRbeta CDR3 regions from genomic DNA. Regarding the original processing steps: Nucleated cell counts per sample were estimated from amplification of reference gene primers within the assay. To quantify the absolute abundance of each unique TCRbeta CDR3 rearrangement, sequence reads were collapsed and filtered. For each sample, productive Simpson clonality was calculated by taking the square root of Simpson's diversity index across productive rearrangements. TCRdb mirrors the immuneACCESS table, restricted to in-frame sequences. Some clones are absent from its copies; in checked studies, under half trace to an unresolved V gene, and the reason for the others is unknown. That table furnishes V, J and clone size, whereas the DNA furnished D and trimming. The sample table contains 97,000 or so clones; only one count was recorded for roughly 85% of them. The ten largest make up around 2% of the sample.

Collaborating institutions collected whole blood in K2EDTA tubes following their own protocols. For TCRbeta analysis, collaborator samples were shipped as frozen whole blood, as isolated PBMCs, or as DNA extracted from either sample type. Sequencing used peripheral blood. The rearranged segments are TRBV7-2 and TRBJ1-2; 7 nucleotides in the junction match TRBD1. The receptor was isolated from a man between 50 and 59 years old with active COVID-19. This receptor carries the CDR3 CASRLVGGSYGYTF. The sequenced DNA is TGTGCCAGCAGACTTGTAGGGGGCAGCTATGGCTACACCTTC.